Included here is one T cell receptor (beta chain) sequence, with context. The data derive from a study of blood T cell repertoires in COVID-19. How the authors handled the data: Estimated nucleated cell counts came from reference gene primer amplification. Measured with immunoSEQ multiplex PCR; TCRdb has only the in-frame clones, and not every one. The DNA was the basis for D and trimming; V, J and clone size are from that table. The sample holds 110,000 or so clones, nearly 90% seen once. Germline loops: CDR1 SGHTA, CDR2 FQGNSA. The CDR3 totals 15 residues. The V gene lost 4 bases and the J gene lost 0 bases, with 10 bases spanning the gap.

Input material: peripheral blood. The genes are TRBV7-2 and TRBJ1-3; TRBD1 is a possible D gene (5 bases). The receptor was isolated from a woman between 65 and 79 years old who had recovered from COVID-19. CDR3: CASSSRQSSGNTIYF. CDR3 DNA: TGTGCCAGCAGCTCTAGACAGAGCTCTGGAAACACCATATATTTT.